The clone carrying this TCR beta chain has a handful of counts. Then a second PCR, running about 7 to 11 cycles, was carried out with a sample-barcoded 5' primer and a J-beta primer mix. One entry per CDR3 protein, called by TCRdb with MiXCR from the 5' RACE reads. The table has around 990,000 distinct CDR3 sequences, roughly a quarter seen once; the top ten hold about 0.69%. J gave up 5 bases and V 1 base, and 7 bases lay outside the gene matches. In germline, CDR1 is SGHVS, CDR2 FQNEAQ. This CDR3 has 15 amino acids. This sample was included in a study of blood T cells in healthy people across ages. This sample was also put to use in a study of T cells of mothers and their children.

The sequencing sample was made of blood. This chain links TRBV7-8 with TRBJ2-5; TRBD2 matches at 7 bases. This TCR was recovered from a girl aged 2-15 years in good health. CDR3 region: CASSLDGGSAETQYF. CDR3 DNA: TGTGCCAGCAGCTTAGACGGCGGGAGCGCCGAGACCCAGTACTTC.